This is a list of T cell receptor beta chains from one sample in a study of early T cells in non-severe SARS-CoV-2 infection. TCRdb called the 5' RACE reads again in MiXCR, with one record for every CDR3 protein. The sample lists roughly 35,000 distinct CDR3 sequences, 5.5% to 8% occurring once. The sequenced material came from whole blood. These TCRs come from an adult who was a healthcare worker with PCR-confirmed SARS-CoV-2 infection or an uninfected control (not recorded which). Each CDR3 is given without its conserved first and last residue.

TRBJ2-1,TRBV20-1,SARPSFYNEQF
TRBJ2-3,TRBV7-9,ASSSAGTTKTQY
TRBJ2-7,TRBV9,ASSARRDTPRHEQY
TRBJ1-2,TRBV12-3/TRBV12-4,ASSLGQGVYGYT
TRBJ2-2,TRBV9,ASTPGQHPGELF
TRBJ2-2,TRBV4-2,ASSTYTGELF
TRBJ2-7,TRBV5-4,ASSLRDYSYEQY
TRBJ2-3,TRBV6-4,ASSDSGTSGTDTQY
TRBJ2-2,TRBV24-1,ATSARTPAGELF
TRBJ2-2,TRBV28,ATTIAGSWTAGRGLF
TRBJ2-7,TRBV6-6,ASNSGMRYEQY
TRBJ2-2,TRBV13,ASSVLAGGPNTGELF
TRBJ1-6,TRBV28,ATSDGSPLH
TRBJ2-6,TRBV19,ASSNPGTGPSGANVLT
TRBJ2-7,TRBV7-9,ASSLELAGGDEQY
TRBJ2-3,TRBV20-1,SASASGNRDTQY
TRBJ1-1,TRBV7-9,ASSLATTWNTEAF
TRBJ1-5,TRBV4-1,ASSFTPNSNQPQH
TRBJ2-3,TRBV11-1,ASSLRPGLAGLAVADTQY
TRBJ2-1,TRBV7-6,ASSSPSSADEQF
TRBJ2-2,TRBV12-3/TRBV12-4,ASRPDPGLAGGRPTGELF
TRBJ2-7,TRBV29-1,SAGTGVPYEQY
TRBJ2-1,TRBV11-3,ASSLDPSGYNEQF
TRBJ1-2,TRBV3-1,ASSPLQGYGYT
TRBJ2-7,TRBV6-5,ASSQPGQRQY
TRBJ2-7,TRBV7-6,ASSPGELSYEQY